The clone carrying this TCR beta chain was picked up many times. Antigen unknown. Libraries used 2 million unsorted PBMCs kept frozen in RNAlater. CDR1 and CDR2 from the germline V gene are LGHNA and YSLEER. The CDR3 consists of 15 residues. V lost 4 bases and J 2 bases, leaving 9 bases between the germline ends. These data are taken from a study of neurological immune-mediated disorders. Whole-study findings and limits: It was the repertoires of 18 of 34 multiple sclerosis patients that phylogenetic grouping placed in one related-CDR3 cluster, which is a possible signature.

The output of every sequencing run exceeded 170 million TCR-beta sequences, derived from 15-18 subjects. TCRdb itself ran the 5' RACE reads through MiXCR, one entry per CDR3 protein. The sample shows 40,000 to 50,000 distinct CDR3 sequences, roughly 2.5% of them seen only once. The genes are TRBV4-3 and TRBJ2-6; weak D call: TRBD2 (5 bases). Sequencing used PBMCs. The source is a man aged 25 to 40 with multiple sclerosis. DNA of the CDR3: TGCGCCAGCAGCCCCTCCGGGGCTGGGGCCAACGTCCTGACTTTC. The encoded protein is CASSPSGAGANVLTF.